This T cell receptor beta chain was recorded in a study of blood T cell repertoires in COVID-19. Per the germline V gene, CDR1 is GTSNPN and CDR2 is SVGIG (reference sequence). Trimming took 6 bases from V and 11 from J; bases not matched to a gene: 38. CDR3 length: 23 residues. The assay was immunoSEQ multiplex PCR, and TCRdb's table has in-frame clones only and misses some. The sample includes roughly 400,000 clones, about 88% of them seen just once. The TCR sequence derives from a woman under 30 who had been exposed to COVID-19. Sequenced: PBMCs or T cells enriched from blood (not recorded which). The V and J genes are TRBV30 and TRBJ1-4, with TRBD1 identical over 11 bases. The CDR3 loop is CACQPGQGVNGMKKIPFLPKLFF. The CDR3 DNA sequence: TGTGCCTGCCAACCGGGACAGGGGGTAAACGGAATGAAAAAGATCCCGTTTCTCCCGAAACTGTTTTTT.